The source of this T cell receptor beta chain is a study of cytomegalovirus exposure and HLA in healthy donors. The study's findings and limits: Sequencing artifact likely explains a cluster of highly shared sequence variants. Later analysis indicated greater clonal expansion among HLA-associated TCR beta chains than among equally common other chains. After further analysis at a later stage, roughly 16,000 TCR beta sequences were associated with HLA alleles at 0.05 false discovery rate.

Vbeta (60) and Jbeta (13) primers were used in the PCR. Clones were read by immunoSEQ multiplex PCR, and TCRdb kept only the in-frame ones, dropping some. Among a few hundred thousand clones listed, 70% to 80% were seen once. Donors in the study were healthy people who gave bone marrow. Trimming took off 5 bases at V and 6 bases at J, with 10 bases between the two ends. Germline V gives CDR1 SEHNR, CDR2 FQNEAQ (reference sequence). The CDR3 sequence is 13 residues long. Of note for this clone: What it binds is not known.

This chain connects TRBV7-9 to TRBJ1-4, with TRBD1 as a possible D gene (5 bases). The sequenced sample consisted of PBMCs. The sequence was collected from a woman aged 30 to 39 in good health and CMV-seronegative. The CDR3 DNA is TGTGCCAGCAGCGTCGACAGATATGAAAAACTGTTTTTT. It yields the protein CASSVDRYEKLFF.